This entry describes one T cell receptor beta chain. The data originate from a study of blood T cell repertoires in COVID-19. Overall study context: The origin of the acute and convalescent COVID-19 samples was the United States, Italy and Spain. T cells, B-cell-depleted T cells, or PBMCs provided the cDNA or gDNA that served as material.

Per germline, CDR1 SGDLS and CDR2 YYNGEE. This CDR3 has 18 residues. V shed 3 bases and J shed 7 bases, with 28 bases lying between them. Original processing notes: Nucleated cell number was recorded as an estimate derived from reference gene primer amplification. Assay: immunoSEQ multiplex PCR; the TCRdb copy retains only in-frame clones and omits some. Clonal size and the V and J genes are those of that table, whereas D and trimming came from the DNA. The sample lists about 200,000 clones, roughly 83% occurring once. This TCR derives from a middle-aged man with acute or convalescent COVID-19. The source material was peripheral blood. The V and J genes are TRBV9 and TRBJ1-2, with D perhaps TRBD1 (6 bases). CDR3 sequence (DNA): TGTGCCAGCAGCGCCCACTCGGGGGGGGGCTGGGGGCTCAGTGGCTACACCTTC. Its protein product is CASSAHSGGGWGLSGYTF.